This T cell receptor (beta chain) was identified in a study of blood T cells in healthy people across ages. This CDR3 contains 14 residues. After removal of 6 bases from V and 1 base from J, the junction contained 4 bases not matched to a gene. In germline, CDR1 is SGHRS, CDR2 YFSETQ. A second about 7 to 12 cycle PCR used barcoded and J-beta primers. From the 5' RACE reads, TCRdb called clonotypes with MiXCR, one entry per CDR3 protein. The table shows roughly 720,000 distinct CDR3 sequences, with about 53% occurring only once. The V call is TRBV5-1, the J call TRBJ2-3; 8 positions match TRBD2. This sequence was found in an elderly man in good health. The material sequenced was blood. In DNA, the CDR3 is TGCGCCAGCAAGACTAGCGCTCGCACAGATACGCAGTATTTT. It specifies CASKTSARTDTQYF.